The TCR beta chain under discussion was sequenced for a study of identifying expanded T cells in peripheral blood. Findings and caveats of the study: About 1.2 clones differed between technical replicates, versus approximately 16 and 19 over time. Across healthy donors, higher total template counts meant significantly greater roughly 2-week count variance.

Sequencing used immunoSEQ multiplex PCR; TCRdb keeps in-frame clones, though not all of them. The data show 60,000 to 70,000 clones, 70% to 90% seen once. A word on this clone: The antigen is not known.

CDR1 and CDR2 (germline): LNHNV, YYDKDF (reference sequence). The CDR3 is 15 residues long. The V and J ends lost 4 bases and 3 bases, in that order; junction bases with no gene match: 9. Collection occurred without any documented infections or immune events in donors. The rearrangement links TRBV15 to TRBJ2-7; 7 positions agree with TRBD2. Sequenced input: blood. The source of this sequence is a person between 18 and 69 years old in good health. The CDR3 loop reads CATSTPGGTYYEQYF. As DNA, the CDR3 is TGTGCCACCAGCACTCCGGGGGGAACGTACTACGAGCAGTACTTC.